This passage covers 21 T cell receptor beta chains from one sample sequenced in a study of STAT3 mutations in large granular lymphocyte leukemia. Overall study findings and caveats: Every T-cell large granular lymphocyte leukemia patient had at least one immunodominant TCR beta clonotype.

The data were produced by immunoSEQ multiplex PCR, yet TCRdb's version contains in-frame clones alone and is incomplete. This sample has about 4,000 clones, with more than 75% found just once. These receptors' antigens are unknown. The specimen sequenced was peripheral blood mononuclear cells. Source of these receptors: a boy aged 10-17 years with T-cell large granular lymphocyte leukemia. Some clones in this sample may be carry-over from other donors' samples.

The chain has TRBV29-1 and TRBJ2-4; 8 bases map to TRBD1. The J segment lost 7 bases and the V segment lost 7 bases, leaving 3 bases of the junction unmatched. The CDR3 has 11 residues. CDR1 is SQVTM and CDR2 is ANQGSEA in the germline V gene. The CDR3 nucleotides read TGCAGCGGAGGACAGGGCAACATTCAGTACTTC. It specifies CSGGQGNIQYF.

The chain combines TRBV9 with TRBJ2-7; 13 bases align to TRBD2. The CDR3 covers 16 residues. After removal of 0 bases from V and 2 bases from J, the junction contained 2 bases not matched to a gene. CDR1 SGDLS and CDR2 YYNGEE come from the germline V gene. The CDR3 nucleotides read TGTGCCAGCAGCGTAGCTGGGACTAGCGGGACCTACGAGCAGTACTTC. It translates to CASSVAGTSGTYEQYF.

The rearrangement joins TRBV7-3 to TRBJ2-3, with TRBD2 matching 7 bases. V shed 2 bases and J 0 bases; nucleotides not matched to a gene: 5. CDR3 size: 16 residues. Germline V gene lookup returns CDR1 SGHTA and CDR2 FQGTGA. The CDR3 sequence: CASSLGLAASTDTQYF. The CDR3 nucleotides are TGTGCCAGCAGCTTAGGGCTAGCGGCTAGCACAGATACGCAGTATTTT.

This clone was counted once. The chain employs TRBV30 and TRBJ2-7, with 10 bases fitting TRBD2. CDR1 and CDR2 (germline): GTSNPN, SVGIG (reference sequence). The V gene end was trimmed by 3 bases and the J gene end by 5 bases; junction bases not matched to a gene: 7. The CDR3 spans 14 residues. In DNA, the CDR3 is TGTGCCTGGAGGGGCAGCGGGAGGGCCCACGAGCAGTACTTC. It yields the protein CAWRGSGRAHEQYF.

The rearrangement links TRBV5-4 to TRBJ2-6; D perhaps matches TRBD1 (5 bases). Trimming shortened V by 4 bases and J by 4 bases, and 15 bases separated the two germline ends. The germline gives CDR1 SGHNT, CDR2 YYREEE (reference sequence). The CDR3 is made up of 16 amino acids. Here the CDR3 DNA reads TGTGCCAGCAGCCGTTCAGGGTCTGACGGGGCCAACGTCCTGACTTTC. Its translation: CASSRSGSDGANVLTF.

The chain employs TRBV18 and TRBJ1-1; 7 nucleotides line up with TRBD1. Trimming cost V 2 bases and J 6 bases; bases outside gene matches: 12. Germline CDR1 is KGHSH and CDR2 is LQKENI. This CDR3 is 16 amino acids long. As DNA, the CDR3 is TGTGCCAGCTCACCAAACTTAGGACAGGAACGCTCTGAAGCTTTCTTT. Amino acid sequence: CASSPNLGQERSEAFF.

The chain uses TRBV7-9 and TRBJ2-6; D not resolved. V lost 5 bases and J lost 0, with 8 bases in between. Per the germline V gene, CDR1 is SEHNR and CDR2 is FQNEAQ (reference sequence). This CDR3 has 15 residues. CDR3 protein: CASSPHISGANVLTF. As DNA, the CDR3 is TGTGCCAGCAGCCCACACATCTCTGGGGCCAACGTCCTGACTTTC.

The chain has TRBV25-1 and TRBJ2-1, with TRBD2 matching over 9 bases. V lost 2 bases, J lost 8 bases, and 7 bases stayed unmatched. CDR1 is MGHDK, CDR2 SYGVNS, per germline. The CDR3 totals 15 residues. CDR3 DNA sequence: TGTGCCAGCAGTGAAACCGGGACTAGCCACGATGAGCAGTTCTTC. Translating it yields CASSETGTSHDEQFF.

The chain carries TRBV10-3 and TRBJ1-1, with D perhaps matching TRBD1 (5 bases). CDR3 length: 12 residues. The V gene lost 7 bases and the J gene lost 7 bases, with 13 bases spanning the gap. Germline loops: CDR1 ENHRY, CDR2 SYGVKD. The chain's CDR3 is CAITGGDGEAFF. The CDR3, as DNA: TGTGCCATCACCGGAGGGGACGGTGAAGCTTTCTTT.

The chain couples TRBV30 to TRBJ1-6, with a possible D match to TRBD1 (6 bases). Trimming removed 0 bases from V and 6 bases from J, with 18 bases in between. This CDR3 has 17 amino acids. The germline V gene has CDR1 GTSNPN and CDR2 SVGIG (reference sequence). CDR3 nucleotide sequence: TGTGCCTGGAGTGTATGGGGGCTAGGAGGGTCTAATTCACCCCTCCACTTT. Its protein product is CAWSVWGLGGSNSPLHF.

The genes are TRBV5-4 and TRBJ2-4; possibly TRBD1 for D (6 bases). Trimming took 2 bases from V and 1 from J, leaving 7 bases between them. Germline V gene sequence: CDR1 SGHNT, CDR2 YYREEE (reference sequence). CDR3 size: 14 residues. The CDR3 loop reads CASSFQGAKNIQYF. The CDR3 DNA reads TGTGCCAGCAGCTTTCAGGGGGCCAAAAACATTCAGTACTTC. The complete variable domain, with remaining parts taken from reference TRBV5-4 and TRBJ2-4, reads ETGVTQSPTHLIKTRGQQVTLRCSSQSGHNTVSWYQQALGQGPQFIFQYYREEENGRGNFPPRFSGLQFPNYSSELNVNALELDDSALYLCASSFQGAKNIQYFGAGTRLSVL.

V and J are TRBV29-1 and TRBJ2-5; the D gene is possibly TRBD2 (5 bases). This CDR3 region has 12 residues. Trimming cost V 4 bases and J 5 bases, with 11 bases left between them. Per germline, CDR1 SQVTM and CDR2 ANQGSEA. The CDR3 DNA reads TGCAGCGTTGGTGTTGGGAGCGAGACCCAGTACTTC. Translating gives CSVGVGSETQYF.

In DNA form, the CDR3 reads TGTGCCAGCAGTCAGAGCTCACACCCGTCCGCGGCCCAGTACTTC. Residues: CASSQSSHPSAAQYF. V gene TRBV7-9 combines with J gene TRBJ2-5, with D unresolved. CDR3 length equals 15 residues. Trimming stripped 6 bases from V and 9 bases from J, with 23 bases between. Germline CDR1 reads SEHNR; CDR2 reads FQNEAQ (reference sequence).

The chain joins TRBV25-1 to TRBJ2-1; D gene unclear. The V end lost 7 bases, the J end lost 4 bases, and 20 bases lay between the germline ends. There are 16 residues in the CDR3. Germline assignment: CDR1 MGHDK and CDR2 SYGVNS. The CDR3 protein is CASIPSGLPPYNEQFF. In DNA form, the CDR3 reads TGTGCCAGCATACCAAGTGGATTACCCCCGTACAATGAGCAGTTCTTC.

This clone came up a few times. The chain links TRBV6-6 to TRBJ2-2; D gene ambiguous. The ends were cut back, 5 bases at V and 6 bases at J, with 16 bases in the middle. Germline V gene lookup returns CDR1 MNHNY and CDR2 SVGAGI (reference sequence). This CDR3 comprises 15 residues. This CDR3 reads CASSQGYSASGELFF. CDR3 nucleotides: TGTGCCAGCAGTCAAGGATATAGTGCTTCCGGGGAGCTGTTTTTT.

The chain recombines TRBV5-8 with TRBJ2-7; possibly TRBD1 for D (6 bases). Trimming cost V 4 bases and J 4 bases, with 15 bases left between them. Per the germline V gene, CDR1 is SGHTS and CDR2 is YDEGEE. CDR3 length: 14 amino acids. Here the CDR3 DNA reads TGTGCCAGCAGCGAGGACAGCTTTACGTACGAGCAGTACTTC. Amino acids: CASSEDSFTYEQYF.

The chain links TRBV30 to TRBJ1-5; D remains ambiguous. Germline assignment: CDR1 GTSNPN and CDR2 SVGIG (reference sequence). Trimming stripped 5 bases from V and 0 bases from J, with 8 bases between. The CDR3 is 13 residues long. CDR3 sequence reads: CAWGRDSNQPQHF. CDR3 nucleotides: TGTGCCTGGGGCCGGGATAGCAATCAGCCCCAGCATTTT.

CDR3 region: CASSLGAGPDTQYF. The CDR3 coding sequence is TGCGCCAGCAGCTTGGGGGCGGGCCCAGATACGCAGTATTTT. The rearrangement joins TRBV5-1 to TRBJ2-3, with D maybe TRBD2 (5 bases). Per germline, CDR1 SGHRS and CDR2 YFSETQ. Trimming pared 0 bases from V and 4 bases from J, leaving 9 bases between. The CDR3 totals 14 residues.

This chain joins TRBV4-3 and TRBJ2-7; D unclear. CDR1 and CDR2 (germline): LGHNA, YSLEER. V was trimmed by 1 base and J by 0 bases, leaving 10 bases between them. CDR3 size: 15 residues. CDR3 sequence reads: CASSQGPESSYEQYF. The CDR3 DNA follows: TGCGCCAGCAGCCAAGGCCCGGAGAGCTCCTACGAGCAGTACTTC.

The chain joins TRBV7-9 to TRBJ1-5; 7 nucleotides align to TRBD1. Germline V gives CDR1 SEHNR, CDR2 FQNEAQ (reference sequence). This CDR3 has 14 amino acids. The V gene end was trimmed by 5 bases and the J gene end by 3 bases; junction bases not matched to a gene: 4. CDR3 residues: CASSPGQDNQPQHF. In nucleotides, the CDR3 is TGTGCCAGCAGCCCCGGACAGGACAATCAGCCCCAGCATTTT.

The gene calls are TRBV5-6 and TRBJ1-6; 9 positions agree with TRBD1. The CDR3 is 16 amino acids. The J segment lost 4 bases and the V segment lost 4 bases, leaving 6 bases of the junction unmatched. The germline V gene has CDR1 SGHDT and CDR2 YYEEEE. The CDR3 reads CASSTDRGLYNSPLHF. DNA of the CDR3: TGTGCCAGCAGCACGGACAGGGGCCTTTATAATTCACCCCTCCACTTT.